Following are 6 T cell receptor beta chains from one sample sequenced in a study of blood T cell repertoires in COVID-19. Profiled with immunoSEQ multiplex PCR; TCRdb holds only in-frame clones, not every one. The sample lists about 99,000 clones; roughly 89% were seen once. The material sequenced was peripheral blood. The source is a human donor in a cohort sampled during active COVID-19.

This chain connects TRBV5-5 to TRBJ1-1, with TRBD1 as a possible D gene (6 bases). Germline CDR1 is SGHKS and CDR2 is YYEKEE (reference sequence). The V and J ends lost 0 bases and 4 bases respectively, with 13 bases between them. The CDR3 runs 15 residues. The CDR3: CASSLATGRATEAFF. CDR3 sequence (DNA): TGTGCCAGCAGCTTGGCCACAGGGCGGGCCACTGAAGCTTTCTTT.

The chain carries TRBV11-2 and TRBJ2-7; 10 bases map to TRBD2. Per germline, CDR1 SGHAT and CDR2 FQNNGV. With V trimmed by 7 bases and J by 2 bases, 14 bases remained unmatched. The CDR3 totals 17 residues. CDR3 DNA: TGTGCCAGCACGGAGAGGAGGACTAGCGGTGCAACCTACGAGCAGTACTTC. The encoded protein is CASTERRTSGATYEQYF. Drawing the rest from reference TRBV11-2 and TRBJ2-7, the complete variable domain is EAGVAQSPRYKIIEKRQSVAFWCNPISGHATLYWYQQILGQGPKLLIQFQNNGVVDDSQLPKDRFSAERLKGVDSTLKIQPAKLEDSAVYLCASTERRTSGATYEQYFGPGTRLTVT.

The chain is built from TRBV24-1 and TRBJ2-2; TRBD2 agrees at 11 bases. The CDR3 contains 21 residues. Unmatched junction bases numbered 15, after V lost 0 bases and J lost 4 bases. Germline loops: CDR1 KGHDR, CDR2 SFDVKD. CDR3 sequence reads: CATSDLQGAIAGGPGTGELFF. The DNA of the CDR3 is TGTGCCACCAGTGATTTGCAGGGGGCTATAGCGGGAGGGCCTGGCACCGGGGAGCTGTTTTTT.

The V call is TRBV6-5, the J call TRBJ2-7; a possible D gene is TRBD2 (6 bases). The CDR3 runs 14 residues. Germline V lookup: CDR1 MNHEY, CDR2 SVGAGI. The V gene lost 6 bases and the J gene lost 7 bases, with 19 bases spanning the gap. CDR3 region: CASRAASVLVEQYF. The CDR3 coding sequence is TGTGCCAGCAGGGCCGCTAGCGTCCTGGTGGAGCAGTACTTC.

The chain joins TRBV9 to TRBJ2-2, with D possibly TRBD2 on 6 matching bases. CDR1 is SGDLS and CDR2 is YYNGEE in the germline V gene. The germline V and J ends were trimmed by 0 bases and 3 bases, with 6 bases remaining between them. This CDR3 has 14 amino acids. This CDR3 is CASSVAGDTGELFF. The CDR3 DNA follows: TGTGCCAGCAGCGTAGCGGGGGACACCGGGGAGCTGTTTTTT.

The chain uses TRBV3-1 (or the pseudogene TRBV3-2) and TRBJ2-2; 8 nucleotides match TRBD2. Germline CDR1 and CDR2: LGHDT and YNNKEL (reference sequence). The CDR3 loop spans 16 amino acids. J was trimmed by 3 bases and V by 4 bases; bases with no gene match: 7. CDR3 DNA: TGTGCCAGCAGCCGGCGGGGGGACGTCGACACCGGGGAGCTGTTTTTT. As protein: CASSRRGDVDTGELFF.